These 10 T cell receptor beta chains came from one sample sequenced in a study of technical replicates of blood from four donors. Libraries were prepared by immunoSEQ multiplex PCR; TCRdb keeps only in-frame clonotypes and omits some of them. The table lists some 76,000 clones, nearly 99% of them singletons, with approximately 0.2% in the top ten. Sequencing was done on a sample of T cells isolated from PBMCs. Source of these receptors: a human donor in good health.

The J gene is TRBJ2-5, the V gene TRBV30; tentative D call: TRBD2 (6 bases). V shed 0 bases and J shed 5 bases, with 13 bases lying between them. The CDR3 extends over 14 amino acids. CDR1 is GTSNPN and CDR2 is SVGIG in the germline V gene (reference sequence). The CDR3 coding sequence is TGTGCCTGGAGTGTACTGAGGACTAAGGAGACCCAGTACTTC. It is translated as CAWSVLRTKETQYF.

This clone was observed once. The V and J genes are TRBV7-6 and TRBJ2-1; TRBD2 agrees at 7 bases. Germline loops: CDR1 SGHVS, CDR2 FNYEAQ. This CDR3 contains 16 residues. Losses at the gene ends were 5 bases for V and 0 bases for J; bases not matched to a gene: 7. The CDR3 DNA is TGTGCCAGCAGCGACGGGGGAGGGAGCTCCTACAATGAGCAGTTCTTC. Protein product: CASSDGGGSSYNEQFF.

CDR3 in amino acids: CASSVGGAGGPFYEQYF. Written as DNA, the CDR3 is TGTGCCAGCAGCGTAGGTGGAGCGGGAGGACCCTTCTACGAGCAGTACTTC. The chain recombines TRBV9 with TRBJ2-7; TRBD2 agrees at 9 bases. Per germline, CDR1 SGDLS and CDR2 YYNGEE. The CDR3 runs 17 residues. V shed 0 bases and J 3 bases; nucleotides not matched to a gene: 10.

The chain is built from TRBV4-2 and TRBJ1-1; a weak D match, TRBD1 (6 bases). The CDR3 runs to 15 residues. V was trimmed by 4 bases and J by 6 bases, leaving 18 bases between them. Per the germline V gene, CDR1 is LGHNA and CDR2 is YNFKEQ. CDR3 DNA: TGTGCCAGCAGCCGAACATTGGGGGCACGGGCTGAAGCTTTCTTT. It is translated as CASSRTLGARAEAFF.

V gene TRBV19 combines with J gene TRBJ2-3; 12 bases are shared with TRBD2. Trimming removed 5 bases from V and 2 bases from J; junction bases left unmatched: 14. This CDR3 contains 19 residues. Looked up from germline, CDR1 is LNHDA and CDR2 is SQIVND (reference sequence). The CDR3, as DNA: TGTGCCAGTAGTTCCTCGACTAGCGGGAGAGACATAAACACAGATACGCAGTATTTT. It is translated as CASSSSTSGRDINTDTQYF.

V is TRBV9 and J is TRBJ1-1; D is ambiguous. Germline lookup yields CDR1 SGDLS and CDR2 YYNGEE. This CDR3 spans 13 amino acids. V was cut by 0 bases and J by 4 bases, with 7 bases left in between. The DNA of the CDR3 is TGTGCCAGCAGCGTAGGGGCCGGCACTGAAGCTTTCTTT. Amino acids: CASSVGAGTEAFF.

This rearrangement joins TRBV21-1 to TRBJ1-3; TRBD1 reflects the table's D call only, with no check against the DNA. TRBV21-1 is a pseudogene locus. CDR3 length equals 17 residues. The CDR3 here is CASSKGGERGPGNTIYF. CDR3 sequence (DNA): TGTGCCAGCAGCAAAGGAGGTGAAAGGGGCCCCGGGAACACCATATATTTT.

The genes are TRBV11-3 and TRBJ2-1; the match to TRBD2 covers 7 bases. J was trimmed by 3 bases and V by 5 bases; bases with no gene match: 4. Looked up from germline, CDR1 is SGHNT and CDR2 is YENEEA. CDR3 length equals 14 residues. CDR3 bases: TGTGCCAGCAGCACGACTAGCTTCTACAATGAGCAGTTCTTC. Translation gives CASSTTSFYNEQFF.

V is TRBV28 and J is TRBJ2-7, with D possibly being TRBD1 (5 bases). This CDR3 comprises 14 residues. The V gene lost 3 bases and the J gene lost 1 base, with 10 bases spanning the gap. Germline V gene lookup returns CDR1 MDHEN and CDR2 SYDVKM. CDR3 amino acids: CASSLLDNSYEQYF. DNA for the CDR3: TGTGCCAGCAGTTTGTTGGACAATTCCTACGAGCAGTACTTC.

CDR3 nucleotides: TGTGCCAGCAGCCCAGGGGGGGAGACCCAGTACTTC. Its protein product is CASSPGGETQYF. V and J are TRBV28 and TRBJ2-5, with D possibly matching TRBD1 (7 bases). In germline, CDR1 is MDHEN, CDR2 SYDVKM. V was shortened by 6 bases and J by 5 bases, with 10 bases between the two germline ends. CDR3 length equals 12 residues.